Presented here are 11 T cell receptor beta chains from one specimen sequenced in a study of shared clonotypes between healthy human individuals. Libraries were prepared by immunoSEQ multiplex PCR; TCRdb keeps only in-frame clonotypes and omits some of them. This repertoire shows some 2,000,000 clones, 90% to 97% found once; its top ten account for approximately 0.13%. Material for sequencing was naive CD4+ T cells sorted from blood. Subset defined: CD45RA+ positively selected. These receptors originate from a man between 18 and 29 years old in good health.

This chain uses TRBV27 with TRBJ2-2, with unresolved D. V gave up 3 bases and J gave up 3 bases, with 11 bases separating them. Germline V gives CDR1 MNHEY, CDR2 SMNVEV (reference sequence). CDR3 size: 15 residues. CDR3 DNA sequence: TGTGCCAGCAGTTTGGGTAGGATCGACACCGGGGAGCTGTTTTTT. Translation: CASSLGRIDTGELFF.

The chain combines TRBV5-6 with TRBJ1-1, with D hard to call. Germline V gene lookup returns CDR1 SGHDT and CDR2 YYEEEE. The CDR3 covers 14 residues. V dropped 1 base and J dropped 7 bases, with 14 bases sitting between them. The CDR3, as DNA: TGTGCCAGCAGCTTGACCTCTTTCCGCATTGAAGCTTTCTTT. This gives the protein CASSLTSFRIEAFF.

The V and J genes are TRBV15 and TRBJ2-1, with TRBD1 as a possible D gene (5 bases). Germline-derived CDR1 and CDR2 are LNHNV and YYDKDF (reference sequence). CDR3 size: 13 residues. Trimming stripped 3 bases from V and 2 bases from J, with 5 bases between. CDR3 DNA: TGTGCCACCAGCAGGACAGCCTACAATGAGCAGTTCTTC. Encoded protein: CATSRTAYNEQFF. Together with reference TRBV15 and TRBJ2-1, the CDR3 gives the full variable domain: DAMVIQNPRYQVTQFGKPVTLSCSQTLNHNVMYWYQQKSSQAPKLLFHYYDKDFNNEADTPDNFQSRRPNTSFCFLDIRSPGLGDTAMYLCATSRTAYNEQFFGPGTRLTVL.

V gene TRBV5-1 combines with J gene TRBJ1-6; 11 nucleotides match TRBD1. V shed 0 bases, J shed 9 bases, and the junction held 5 bases outside the gene matches. CDR3 length equals 16 residues. Germline CDR1 is SGHRS and CDR2 is YFSETQ. The chain's CDR3 is CASSLEPGQGASPLHF. The CDR3 DNA reads as TGCGCCAGCAGCTTGGAACCCGGACAGGGGGCTTCACCCCTCCACTTT.

V gene TRBV5-1 combines with J gene TRBJ2-3; D remains ambiguous. This CDR3 comprises 13 residues. The ends were cut back, 1 base at V and 1 base at J, with 4 bases in the middle. Germline assignment: CDR1 SGHRS and CDR2 YFSETQ. The CDR3 region has the DNA TGCGCCAGCAGCTTGAAGGGCACAGATACGCAGTATTTT. It yields the protein CASSLKGTDTQYF.

In its sample, this clone was seen a few times. This chain links TRBV25-1 with TRBJ1-6; possibly TRBD1 for D (6 bases). CDR1 is MGHDK, CDR2 SYGVNS, per germline. The CDR3 runs 14 residues. V shed 5 bases and J shed 14 bases, with 19 bases lying between them. The CDR3 region has the DNA TGTGCCAGCAGTTATGAGGGCTTGAGGGGGACCCTCCACTTT. Translation gives CASSYEGLRGTLHF.

This chain connects TRBV7-9 to TRBJ2-1, with 7 bases aligning to TRBD2. CDR1 is SEHNR and CDR2 is FQNEAQ in the germline V gene (reference sequence). V shed 5 bases, J shed 0 bases, and the junction held 7 bases outside the gene matches. The length of the CDR3 is 16 residues. CDR3 nucleotide sequence: TGTGCCAGCAGCACGACTAGCTGGAGCTCCTACAATGAGCAGTTCTTC. It yields the protein CASSTTSWSSYNEQFF.

This chain connects TRBV5-1 to TRBJ2-3, with a tentative D call TRBD2 (6 bases). CDR3 length: 14 amino acids. Germline V CDR1 and CDR2: SGHRS, YFSETQ. Trimming removed 4 bases from V and 2 bases from J, with 11 bases in between. CDR3 nucleotides: TGCGCCAGCAGCCGACTAGAGTTCACAGATACGCAGTATTTT. Encoded protein: CASSRLEFTDTQYF.

The chain uses TRBV7-2 and TRBJ1-5; D is uncertain. From germline, CDR1 is SGHTA and CDR2 FQGNSA. The V end was cut by 0 bases, the J end by 4 bases, with 7 bases between. This CDR3 is built from 14 residues. CDR3 protein: CASSLALANQPQHF. CDR3 bases: TGTGCCAGCAGCTTAGCGCTCGCGAATCAGCCCCAGCATTTT.

This chain links TRBV7-2 with TRBJ2-3, with TRBD2 matching 10 bases. This CDR3 is 19 amino acids long. V lost 2 bases, J lost 2 bases, and 13 bases stayed unmatched. Germline-derived CDR1 and CDR2 are SGHTA and FQGNSA. The CDR3 region is CASSLKGPYSGGFTDTQYF. The CDR3 coding sequence is TGTGCCAGCAGCTTAAAGGGCCCATATAGCGGGGGGTTCACAGATACGCAGTATTTT.

The chain uses TRBV30 and TRBJ1-3; D is possibly TRBD1 (5 bases). The CDR3 is 17 residues long. Trimming removed 0 bases from V and 3 bases from J, with 18 bases in between. CDR1 is GTSNPN, CDR2 SVGIG, per germline (reference sequence). In nucleotides, the CDR3 is TGTGCCTGGAGTGTAGAGGCAGGGAGCTCGCGTGGAAACACCATATATTTT. This sequence encodes CAWSVEAGSSRGNTIYF.